These 21 T cell receptor beta chains came from one sample sequenced in a study. TCRdb re-analysed the 5' RACE reads in MiXCR, keeping a single row per CDR3 protein. The sample consists of 35,000 to 45,000 distinct CDR3 sequences, about a fifth of them appearing once. Cells sorted as Tregs were CD4+, CD25+ and CD127-/low. Material for sequencing was Tregs sorted from a lymph node. These receptors were taken from a female donor with breast cancer.

This clonotype was recorded a few times. This chain connects TRBV28 to TRBJ2-1, with 10 nucleotides matching TRBD2. The CDR3 is 14 amino acids. Germline CDR1 and CDR2: MDHEN and SYDVKM. The junction had 7 bases not matched to a gene; V was cut back by 6 bases and J by 8 bases. The CDR3 reads CASRSWTSGYEQFF. Here the CDR3 DNA reads TGTGCCAGCAGATCCTGGACTAGCGGATATGAGCAGTTCTTC.

The table lists this clonotype with many counts. V gene TRBV9 combines with J gene TRBJ2-2; 7 bases are a match to TRBD2. This CDR3 region has 14 residues. With 5 bases clipped from V and 6 bases from J, the junction kept 7 bases outside the gene matches. Germline CDR1 reads SGDLS; CDR2 reads YYNGEE. CDR3 bases: TGTGCCAGCAGAGCCGGGACTAACCCCGGGGAGCTGTTTTTT. Amino acids: CASRAGTNPGELFF.

This clonotype has just a few counts. The rearrangement joins TRBV5-4 to TRBJ1-1; the D is unclear. The CDR3 loop spans 15 amino acids. CDR1 SGHNT and CDR2 YYREEE come from the germline V gene (reference sequence). The V and J ends lost 3 bases and 2 bases respectively, with 14 bases between them. The CDR3: CASSSVQNFNTEAFF. For the CDR3, the DNA is TGTGCCAGCAGCTCCGTGCAAAACTTCAACACTGAAGCTTTCTTT. Based on the CDR3 plus reference TRBV5-4 and TRBJ1-1, the full variable domain is ETGVTQSPTHLIKTRGQQVTLRCSSQSGHNTVSWYQQALGQGPQFIFQYYREEENGRGNFPPRFSGLQFPNYSSELNVNALELDDSALYLCASSSVQNFNTEAFFGQGTRLTVV.

Turning to this clonotype: At one end, the junction sequence differs from germline, possibly due to a read error. The chain employs TRBV4-2 and TRBJ2-5; TRBD2 agrees at 9 bases. CDR1 is LGHNA and CDR2 is YNFKEQ in the germline V gene. This CDR3 has 17 amino acids. CDR3 sequence: CASGQHVAGVTGETQYF. The DNA of the CDR3 is TGTGCCAGCGGCCAACACGTAGCGGGAGTCACGGGGGAGACCCAGTACTTC.

The J gene is TRBJ2-7, the V gene TRBV13; 11 positions match TRBD2. This CDR3 contains 16 residues. Germline V gene data show CDR1 as PRHDT and CDR2 as FYEKMQ (reference sequence). The V and J ends lost 5 bases and 4 bases, in that order; junction bases with no gene match: 10. The CDR3 sequence: CASSHGLAGNNYEQYF. The DNA for the CDR3 is TGTGCCAGCAGCCACGGACTAGCGGGTAACAATTACGAGCAGTACTTC.

A remark on this clonotype: Mismatch with germline at one junction end may stem from a read error. This chain uses TRBV27 with TRBJ2-3; D is possibly TRBD2 (6 bases). The length of the CDR3 is 19 residues. Germline values: CDR1 MNHEY, CDR2 SMNVEV (reference sequence). The DNA for the CDR3 is TGTGCCAGCAGTCGAACAGATTTTTCTAGCGTTATGATCACAGGTACGCAGTATTTT. Its translation: CASSRTDFSSVMITGTQYF.

This clonotype was detected only once. The J gene is TRBJ2-7, the V gene TRBV21-1; the table's TRBD1 call for D was not verified on the DNA. TRBV21-1 represents a pseudogene. CDR3 length equals 20 residues. The CDR3 DNA reads as TGTGCCAGCAGCGGGGACAGGGGCATTACCGTACTAGCGGGGAGCTACGAGCAGTACTTC. Amino acids: CASSGDRGITVLAGSYEQYF.

A note on this clonotype: One junction end does not reproduce the germline sequence, and a read error may be involved. The V call is TRBV7-3, the J call TRBJ2-3; D is undetermined. The germline V gene has CDR1 SGHTA and CDR2 FQGTGA. The CDR3 loop spans 13 amino acids. The CDR3 sequence is CASCLLTTDTQYF. The DNA of the CDR3 is TGTGCCAGCTGCTTATTAACCACAGATACGCAGTATTTT.

This clonotype was seen more than once but under ten times. This chain connects TRBV29-1 to TRBJ2-5; D is possibly TRBD1 (6 bases). This CDR3 is 11 amino acids long. V was cut by 4 bases and J by 5 bases, with 8 bases left in between. Germline assignment: CDR1 SQVTM and CDR2 ANQGSEA. This chain's CDR3 is CSVVRGETQYF. For the CDR3, the DNA is TGCAGCGTTGTGAGGGGGGAGACCCAGTACTTC. The full variable domain, with the rest looked up from reference TRBV29-1 and TRBJ2-5, is SAVISQKPSRDICQRGTSLTIQCQVDSQVTMMFWYRQQPGQSLTLIATANQGSEATYESGFVIDKFPISRPNLTFSTLTVSNMSPEDSSIYLCSVVRGETQYFGPGTRLLVL.

This clonotype has a count of ten or more. The chain has TRBV9 and TRBJ1-1; no reliable D call. Germline V CDR1 and CDR2: SGDLS, YYNGEE. This CDR3 spans 14 amino acids. V was trimmed by 3 bases and J by 1 base, leaving 10 bases between them. CDR3: CASSALTQNTEAFF. The CDR3 coding sequence is TGTGCCAGCAGCGCCCTTACTCAGAACACTGAAGCTTTCTTT.

In its sample, this clonotype was seen once. The chain is built from TRBV24-1 and TRBJ2-3; 14 bases map to TRBD2. CDR1 is KGHDR, CDR2 SFDVKD, per germline. CDR3 length equals 17 residues. J lost 7 bases, V lost 3 bases, and 8 bases had no gene match. The CDR3 DNA reads as TGTGCCACCAGTGATCCTGAAGGGACTAGCGGGAGTCATACGCAGTATTTT. It translates to CATSDPEGTSGSHTQYF.

V is TRBV20-1 and J is TRBJ1-6; D call uncertain. Germline assignment: CDR1 DFQATT and CDR2 SNEGSKA (reference sequence). The CDR3 is made up of 14 amino acids. V lost 5 bases and J 7 bases, leaving 15 bases between the germline ends. The CDR3 DNA sequence: TGCAGTGCTCCGCCGGTCTTAGTGAATTCACCCCTCCACTTT. Translated: CSAPPVLVNSPLHF.

This clonotype showed up many times. The gene calls are TRBV9 and TRBJ2-3, with D perhaps TRBD1 (6 bases). The CDR3 is 16 residues long. Germline CDR1 reads SGDLS; CDR2 reads YYNGEE. The V end was cut by 0 bases, the J end by 0 bases, with 11 bases between. CDR3 DNA: TGTGCCAGCAGCGTAGAAGTGGACAGTAGCACAGATACGCAGTATTTT. It specifies CASSVEVDSSTDTQYF. The full variable domain, in which reference TRBV9 and TRBJ2-3 provide the parts outside the CDR3, is DSGVTQTPKHLITATGQRVTLRCSPRSGDLSVYWYQQSLDQGLQFLIQYYNGEERAKGNILERFSAQQFPDLHSELNLSSLELGDSALYFCASSVEVDSSTDTQYFGPGTRLTVL.

The rearrangement joins TRBV5-1 to TRBJ2-2; D is possibly TRBD1 (6 bases). The CDR3 is 15 amino acids. V gave up 2 bases and J gave up 3 bases, with 11 bases separating them. Looked up from germline, CDR1 is SGHRS and CDR2 is YFSETQ. The CDR3: CASSFRDKDTGELFF. The CDR3 coding sequence is TGCGCCAGCAGCTTCCGGGACAAAGACACCGGGGAGCTGTTTTTT.

In its sample, this clonotype was seen a few times. The V gene is TRBV5-1, the J gene TRBJ2-5; no reliable D call. The germline V and J ends were trimmed by 2 bases and 2 bases, with 7 bases remaining between them. The germline V gene has CDR1 SGHRS and CDR2 YFSETQ. There are 13 residues in the CDR3. The CDR3 region has the DNA TGCGCCAGCAGCTTCTACACGCAAGAGACCCAGTACTTC. Residues: CASSFYTQETQYF.

The count of this clonotype is one. A much larger clone lies one base from this, so it may be a read error. The chain employs TRBV27 and TRBJ2-2; D unresolved. Germline V gives CDR1 MNHEY, CDR2 SMNVEV (reference sequence). CDR3 length equals 13 residues. The CDR3 here is CAGSLSDTGELFF. The CDR3 DNA follows: TGTGCCGGCAGTTTATCGGACACCGGGGAGCTGTTTTTT.

On this clonotype: A much larger clone lies a single base off, so this may be a read error. The chain couples TRBV29-1 to TRBJ2-5; D gene uncertain. Trimming pared 4 bases from V and 5 bases from J, leaving 14 bases between. This CDR3 has 13 amino acids. Germline CDR1 and CDR2: SQVTM and ANQGSEA. CDR3 in DNA: TGCAGCGTTGCCCAGGTGCGTTGGGAGACCCAGTACTTC. It translates to CSVAQVRWETQYF. The full variable domain, its missing parts supplied by reference TRBV29-1 and TRBJ2-5, is SAVISQKPSRDICQRGTSLTIQCQVDSQVTMMFWYRQQPGQSLTLIATANQGSEATYESGFVIDKFPISRPNLTFSTLTVSNMSPEDSSIYLCSVAQVRWETQYFGPGTRLLVL.

The chain has TRBV3-1 and TRBJ2-7, with 7 positions matching TRBD1. The V gene's germline CDR1 is LGHDT and CDR2 YNNKEL (reference sequence). The CDR3 loop spans 14 amino acids. The J segment lost 3 bases and the V segment lost 3 bases, leaving 5 bases of the junction unmatched. Here the CDR3 reads CASSHRDRVYEQYF. CDR3 sequence (DNA): TGTGCCAGCAGCCACAGGGACAGAGTCTACGAGCAGTACTTC.

On this clonotype: A much bigger clone sits one base away, suggesting this may be a read error. The rearrangement links TRBV12-3 or TRBV12-4 to TRBJ2-3; TRBD2 might be the D (6 bases). V dropped 1 base and J dropped 2 bases, with 16 bases sitting between them. This CDR3 has 17 amino acids. The CDR3 is CASSLGWEAKLTDTQYF. CDR3 bases: TGTGCCAGCAGTTTAGGGTGGGAGGCGAAACTCACAGATACGCAGTATTTT.

With respect to this clonotype: This may be a read error: a much more frequent sequence differs by one nucleotide. J is TRBJ1-5 and V is TRBV7-8; D ambiguous. The V gene's germline CDR1 is SGHVS and CDR2 FQNEAQ. CDR3 length equals 14 residues. In nucleotides, the CDR3 is TGTGCCAGCTGCTTAGTGGAAGGAAATCAGCCCCAGCATTTT. Translation gives CASCLVEGNQPQHF.

This clonotype has just a few counts. V usage is TRBV27 and J usage is TRBJ2-3; D is unresolved. The V end was cut by 8 bases, the J end by 0 bases, with 6 bases between. Germline lookup yields CDR1 MNHEY and CDR2 SMNVEV (reference sequence). The CDR3 totals 12 residues. CDR3 in DNA: TGTGCCAGCTCCGCTAGCACAGATACGCAGTATTTT. Translated: CASSASTDTQYF.